What follows is one TCR beta chain and its context. Its matching antigen is unknown. This record comes from a study of T-cell memory formation after mild COVID-19. Turning to the study itself: In these data, TCR clusters were largely donor specific. The study, taken as a whole, reports: Among clones contracting day 15 to 85, CD4/CD8 was balanced, whereas later expanders leaned CD4+. Contracting CD4+ clones lay largely in CM and EM, with CD8+ ones residing in EMRA.

The CDR3 has 14 residues. The V gene lost 5 bases and the J gene lost 2 bases, with 10 bases spanning the gap. A single record per CDR3 protein comes from TCRdb applying MiXCR to the 5' RACE reads. The table lists fewer than 300,000 distinct CDR3 sequences, 15% to 20% of them singletons. The TCR was taken from a man younger than 35 who had mild COVID-19 (a few samples of this study predate the infection). Cell type and time point are not known. Material for sequencing was PBMCs or a T cell subset sorted from them (not recorded which). The chain is built from TRBV12-3 or TRBV12-4 and TRBJ1-5; tentative D call: TRBD1 (6 bases). CDR3 loop: CASSARQGNQPQHF. The CDR3 region has the DNA TGTGCCAGCAGTGCCCGACAGGGCAATCAGCCCCAGCATTTT.